What follows are 17 T cell receptor beta chains derived from one specimen sequenced in a study of blood T cell repertoires in COVID-19. Some clones are missing from TCRdb's copy, which holds only in-frame ones; the method was immunoSEQ multiplex PCR. Of 350,000 to 450,000 clones in the sample, 85% to 90% were seen once. Sequenced: PBMCs or T cells enriched from blood (not recorded which). All receptors come from a man in his thirties or forties who had recovered from COVID-19.

The chain has TRBV3-1 (or the pseudogene TRBV3-2) and TRBJ2-7, with D unresolved. Trimming shortened V by 3 bases and J by 3 bases, and 9 bases separated the two germline ends. Germline values: CDR1 LGHDT, CDR2 YNNKEL (reference sequence). This CDR3 region has 13 residues. The CDR3: CASSHGNLYEQYF. CDR3 nucleotide sequence: TGTGCCAGCAGCCATGGCAACCTCTACGAGCAGTACTTC.

The chain uses TRBV4-1 and TRBJ2-2; D ambiguous. This CDR3 comprises 14 residues. V lost 1 base and J 2 bases, leaving 5 bases between the germline ends. The germline CDR1 and CDR2 sequences are MGHRA and YSYEKL. The CDR3 DNA reads TGCGCCAGCAGCCAAGCTCTAAACACCGGGGAGCTGTTTTTT. Its protein product is CASSQALNTGELFF.

Here the CDR3 reads CASSGSSYNEQFF. The DNA of the CDR3 is TGTGCCAGCAGTGGGAGCTCCTACAATGAGCAGTTCTTC. V usage is TRBV12-3 or TRBV12-4 and J usage is TRBJ2-1; a weak D match, TRBD2 (5 bases). The germline V and J ends were trimmed by 5 bases and 0 bases, with 5 bases remaining between them. This CDR3 contains 13 residues.

This clone was seen a handful of times. The DNA for the CDR3 is TGTGCCTTGAGACAGGGTCTGGACTATGGCTACACCTTC. Translation: CALRQGLDYGYTF. V is TRBV30 and J is TRBJ1-2; 7 nucleotides align to TRBD1. Germline V gene data show CDR1 as GTSNPN and CDR2 as SVGIG (reference sequence). CDR3 length: 13 amino acids. J was trimmed by 3 bases and V by 7 bases; bases with no gene match: 8.

Remarks on this clone: Other nucleotide sequences from this sample produce the same CDR3. The CDR3 DNA reads as TGCGCCAGCAGCCAAGGTTCCGGTTCCTACGAGCAGTACTTC. Its translation is CASSQGSGSYEQYF. The genes are TRBV4-1 and TRBJ2-7; D is undetermined. The CDR3 is 14 residues long. V lost 1 base and J lost 1, with 8 bases in between. Germline V gene sequence: CDR1 MGHRA, CDR2 YSYEKL.

The CDR3 loop reads CASSTRLAGASHEQFF. CDR3 DNA sequence: TGTGCCAGTAGTACCCGACTAGCGGGAGCCTCACATGAGCAGTTCTTC. The rearrangement uses TRBV19 and TRBJ2-1, with 12 positions matching TRBD2. J was trimmed by 8 bases and V by 4 bases; bases with no gene match: 9. This CDR3 has 16 residues. The germline CDR1 and CDR2 sequences are LNHDA and SQIVND (reference sequence). Drawing the rest from reference TRBV19 and TRBJ2-1, the complete variable domain is DGGITQSPKYLFRKEGQNVTLSCEQNLNHDAMYWYRQDPGQGLRLIYYSQIVNDFQKGDIAEGYSVSREKKESFPLTVTSAQKNPTAFYLCASSTRLAGASHEQFFGPGTRLTVL.

The chain joins TRBV7-3 to TRBJ2-5; 9 bases match TRBD1. Germline trimming cut 5 bases from V and 3 bases from J; bases unmatched to any gene: 10. In germline, CDR1 is SGHTA, CDR2 FQGTGA. This CDR3 is 16 amino acids long. This CDR3 is CASSPLPGTGKETQYF. In DNA, the CDR3 is TGTGCCAGCAGCCCCCTCCCCGGGACAGGGAAAGAGACCCAGTACTTC.

This chain uses TRBV6-4 with TRBJ1-2; D is perhaps TRBD1 (6 bases). The germline gives CDR1 MRHNA, CDR2 SNTAGT. V was cut by 4 bases and J by 3 bases, with 15 bases left in between. The CDR3 runs to 15 residues. CDR3 coding DNA: TGTGCCAGCAGTGGCAGGGGCGATAGATACTATGGCTACACCTTC. Translated, it gives CASSGRGDRYYGYTF.

This chain connects TRBV6-2 or TRBV6-3 to TRBJ2-3; 10 positions match TRBD1. CDR1 and CDR2 (germline): MNHEY, SVGEGT. CDR3 length equals 15 residues. J was trimmed by 4 bases and V by 3 bases; bases with no gene match: 4. The CDR3 nucleotides read TGTGCCAGCAGTTATTCCGGGACAGGGGCAGATACGCAGTATTTT. Translated, it gives CASSYSGTGADTQYF.

The chain employs TRBV7-9 and TRBJ2-7; a possible D gene is TRBD1 (6 bases). The ends were cut back, 5 bases at V and 0 bases at J, with 17 bases in the middle. The CDR3 spans 16 residues. Germline V lookup: CDR1 SEHNR, CDR2 FQNEAQ (reference sequence). In nucleotides, the CDR3 is TGTGCCAGCAGCAAGCCGACAGGCGTAAGCTCCTACGAGCAGTACTTC. It specifies CASSKPTGVSSYEQYF.

The V gene is TRBV28, the J gene TRBJ2-7, with D possibly matching TRBD2 (6 bases). The CDR3 contains 14 residues. With 6 bases removed from V and 3 bases from J, the gap between germline ends came to 15 bases. In germline, CDR1 is MDHEN, CDR2 SYDVKM. DNA for the CDR3: TGTGCCAGCAGGACGACGGGGGAGATCTACGAGCAGTACTTC. Amino acid sequence: CASRTTGEIYEQYF.

The chain carries TRBV30 and TRBJ1-1, with TRBD1 matching over 11 bases. Germline CDR1 and CDR2: GTSNPN and SVGIG (reference sequence). V gave up 8 bases and J gave up 4 bases; unmatched junction bases: 6. The CDR3 loop spans 13 amino acids. The CDR3 reads CAITGTGGTEAFF. The CDR3, as DNA: TGTGCCATAACCGGGACAGGGGGCACTGAAGCTTTCTTT.

The chain couples TRBV27 to TRBJ2-1, with no clear D. This CDR3 is built from 13 residues. V was pared by 6 bases and J by 9 bases, with 15 bases between. CDR1 and CDR2 (germline): MNHEY, SMNVEV (reference sequence). DNA of the CDR3: TGTGCCAGCAGCTTTACCTCCGGAGCTGAGCAGTTCTTC. It codes for CASSFTSGAEQFF.

CDR3 nucleotide sequence: TGCGCCAGCAGCCTTAGCGGCCACGGCTACAATGAGCAGTTCTTC. Residues: CASSLSGHGYNEQFF. The gene calls are TRBV5-1 and TRBJ2-1, with D perhaps TRBD2 (6 bases). The V gene's germline CDR1 is SGHRS and CDR2 YFSETQ. The CDR3 totals 15 residues. The ends were cut back, 4 bases at V and 3 bases at J, with 14 bases in the middle. Combining the CDR3 with reference TRBV5-1 and TRBJ2-1 gives the whole variable domain KAGVTQTPRYLIKTRGQQVTLSCSPISGHRSVSWYQQTPGQGLQFLFEYFSETQRNKGNFPGRFSGRQFSNSRSEMNVSTLELGDSALYLCASSLSGHGYNEQFFGPGTRLTVL.

The chain joins TRBV18 to TRBJ2-1; D is ambiguous. Trimming shortened V by 3 bases and J by 7 bases, and 7 bases separated the two germline ends. The CDR3 runs 12 residues. The germline gives CDR1 KGHSH, CDR2 LQKENI. The CDR3 coding sequence is TGTGCCAGCTCACCGCCCGGGAATGAGCAGTTCTTC. It translates to CASSPPGNEQFF.

The chain links TRBV2 to TRBJ1-5; 8 bases are shared with TRBD1. Germline CDR1 reads SNHLY; CDR2 reads FYNNEI. The CDR3 is 19 amino acids. The V and J ends lost 3 bases and 0 bases, in that order; junction bases with no gene match: 13. The CDR3 DNA follows: TGTGCCAGCAGTGATCCTAGGACAGGGATTTTTTATAGCAATCAGCCCCAGCATTTT. Translation: CASSDPRTGIFYSNQPQHF.

The rearrangement links TRBV7-9 to TRBJ2-7; 8 bases fit TRBD1. The germline CDR1 and CDR2 sequences are SEHNR and FQNEAQ (reference sequence). Trimming removed 5 bases from V and 2 bases from J; junction bases left unmatched: 11. There are 16 residues in the CDR3. Written as DNA, the CDR3 is TGTGCCAGCAGCCCCTCTCCGGGACAGGACCCCTACGAGCAGTACTTC. Protein: CASSPSPGQDPYEQYF.